This T cell receptor beta chain came from a study of cytomegalovirus exposure and HLA in healthy donors. Assay used: immunoSEQ multiplex PCR; TCRdb lists only in-frame clones, some missing. Of about 160,000 clones in the sample, around 96% were seen once. This clonotype originated in a young woman in good health and CMV-seronegative. Material: PBMCs.

The CDR3 nucleotides read TGTGCCTGGAGTGTACAATATACGCAGTATTTT. Protein: CAWSVQYTQYF. The chain has TRBV30 and TRBJ2-3, with D unclear. V lost 0 bases and J 7 bases, leaving 5 bases between the germline ends. The germline V gene has CDR1 GTSNPN and CDR2 SVGIG (reference sequence). The CDR3 contains 11 residues.